This T cell receptor (beta chain) originates from a study of T cells in Graves' hyperthyroidism and ophthalmopathy. Whole-study results and caveats: Most thyroid clonotypes with frequency above 0.001 were detected in blood.

Amplified TCR beta CDR3 regions came from RNA transcripts. The primer set for the first-round RT-PCR of the TCR CDR3 was HTBI. TCRdb independently ran MiXCR on the multiplex PCR reads; one entry per CDR3 protein. Found here are about 600,000 distinct CDR3 sequences, around 16% of them singletons; the top ten hold roughly 3.3%. In its sample, this clonotype was seen many times. No antigen is known for it. Germline CDR1 SGHVS, CDR2 FQNEAQ. The CDR3 spans 16 residues. The germline V and J ends were trimmed by 0 bases and 0 bases, with 9 bases remaining between them. The sample consisted of blood. The chain carries TRBV7-8 and TRBJ1-5, with a weak D call TRBD1 (5 bases). This sequence originates from a woman between 35 and 50 years old with Graves' ophthalmopathy. The CDR3 region is CASSLAGQYSNQPQHF. The CDR3, as DNA: TGTGCCAGCAGCTTAGCGGGGCAGTATAGCAATCAGCCCCAGCATTTT.